This T cell receptor (beta chain) derives from a study of cytomegalovirus exposure and HLA in healthy donors. In the study overall: In an early release, HLA-typed donors contributed 77 million or so unique TCR sequences. General study results and limits: A later analysis appeared to link common viral pathogens to several of the most significant clusters. An Asian-associated ancestry cluster reportedly showed fewer N-insertions than the roughly 700-donor mean in a later analysis.

With regard to this clone: Antigen unknown.

Germline CDR1 SGHAT, CDR2 FQNNGV. The CDR3 sequence is 11 residues long. The V end was cut by 7 bases, the J end by 4 bases, with 7 bases between. Both 60 Vbeta primers and 13 Jbeta primers went into the PCR. The data were produced by immunoSEQ multiplex PCR, yet TCRdb's version contains in-frame clones alone and is incomplete. The table includes approximately 110,000 clones, about 69% detected once. The sample taken for sequencing was PBMCs. This receptor was obtained from a man aged 35 to 55 in good health and CMV-seronegative. This chain joins TRBV11-2 and TRBJ2-5, with D possibly being TRBD2 (6 bases). CDR3: CASKEGETQYF. CDR3 nucleotide sequence: TGTGCCAGCAAGGAGGGAGAGACCCAGTACTTC.